These T cell receptor beta chains were read from a single sample in a study of blood T cell repertoires in COVID-19. TCRdb's table, derived via immunoSEQ multiplex PCR, lists solely in-frame clones and lacks some. The sample records tens of thousands of clones, under 85% being singletons. The sequenced material came from peripheral blood. Receptor source: an elderly woman with acute or convalescent COVID-19. Both conserved end residues are part of each CDR3. The D gene is left open where the match is weak. A row's size may be missing; if present it is once, few, many or a size class.

clone_size j_call v_call d_call cdr3_length cdr3_nt cdr3_aa
NA TRBJ2-5 TRBV21-1 NA 18 TGTGCCAGCAGCAAAGTGCCCCCTAGCGGGAGGGAACAAGAGACCCAGTACTTC CASSKVPPSGREQETQYF
once TRBJ2-7 TRBV4-2 TRBD1 13 TGTGCCAGCAGCCAACTGGACAGGGACGAGCAGTACTTC CASSQLDRDEQYF
NA TRBJ2-1 TRBV7-2 TRBD2 13 TGTGCCAGCAGACATGCTAGCGGGAGAGAGCAGTTCTTC CASRHASGREQFF
NA TRBJ1-5 TRBV15 NA 12 TGTGCCACCAGCAGAGTCGGTCAGCCCCAGCATTTT CATSRVGQPQHF
NA TRBJ2-1 TRBV7-2 TRBD2 17 TGTGCCAGCAGCTTCCAGGGAGCGGGAGTTTTCTACAATGAGCAGTTCTTC CASSFQGAGVFYNEQFF
once TRBJ1-5 TRBV19 TRBD1 16 TGTGCCAGTAGATTAACGGGACAGGGATCCAATCAGCCCCAGCATTTT CASRLTGQGSNQPQHF
NA TRBJ2-7 TRBV11-2 NA 13 TGTGCCAGCAGCTTAGCCCGCCAGGGAGGGCAGTACTTC CASSLARQGGQYF
NA TRBJ2-1 TRBV5-1 TRBD1 16 TGCGCCAGCAGTCCCGGACAGGGGGCCTCCTACAATGAGCAGTTCTTC CASSPGQGASYNEQFF
NA TRBJ2-2 TRBV18 TRBD2 15 TGTGCCAGCTCACCGTGGGACTACTACACCGGGGAGCTGTTTTTT CASSPWDYYTGELFF
NA TRBJ2-5 TRBV11-2 NA 11 TGTGCCAGCAGGCAGCAAGAGACCCAGTACTTC CASRQQETQYF
NA TRBJ2-3 TRBV6-2/TRBV6-3 TRBD2 16 TGTGCCAGCGGTTCTCGACTAGCGCCCCGGGGAGATACGCAGTATTTT CASGSRLAPRGDTQYF
NA TRBJ2-7 TRBV9 TRBD1 13 TGTGCCAGCAGCCCGGGACAGTCCTACGAGCAGTACTTC CASSPGQSYEQYF
NA TRBJ2-7 TRBV7-9 TRBD1 18 TGTGCCAGCAGCTCGCTCCCGGGACAGGGGCTAGCGTTCCACGAGCAGTACTTC CASSSLPGQGLAFHEQYF
NA TRBJ1-5 TRBV21-1 NA 16 TGTGCCAGCACCCTCAGAACCCAGCGAGGATATCAGCCCCAGCATTTT CASTLRTQRGYQPQHF
NA TRBJ2-3 TRBV5-1 NA 13 TGCGCCAGCAGCGTAACGGGAGCAGATACGCAGTATTTT CASSVTGADTQYF
NA TRBJ2-7 TRBV5-1 TRBD1 14 TGCGCCAGCAGCTTGGGACAGGGAAACCTCGAGCAGTACTTC CASSLGQGNLEQYF
once TRBJ2-7 TRBV5-6 NA 13 TGTGCCAGCAGCTTTTTCAGCGCATTCGAGCAGTACTTC CASSFFSAFEQYF
NA TRBJ2-1 TRBV7-9 TRBD2 15 TGTGCCAGCAGCTACGTAGCGGGAGGGAACAATGAGCAGTTCTTC CASSYVAGGNNEQFF
once TRBJ2-1 TRBV7-3 TRBD1 14 TGTGCCAGCAGCATCTCGACAGGGGAGCGTGAGCAGTTCTTC CASSISTGEREQFF
once TRBJ2-1 TRBV19 TRBD1 14 TGTGCCAGTAGCCGGGACAGGGCCTACAATGAGCAGTTCTTC CASSRDRAYNEQFF
NA TRBJ2-7 TRBV12-3/TRBV12-4 TRBD2 13 TGTGCCAGCAGTTTGAGGGCGGGAGCAAGGCAGTACTTC CASSLRAGARQYF
NA TRBJ1-1 TRBV3-1/TRBV3-2 TRBD1 14 TGTGCCAGCAGCCAACGACAGGGGAACACTGAAGCTTTCTTT CASSQRQGNTEAFF
NA TRBJ2-5 TRBV2 NA 13 TGTGCCAGCACCTTGGACATCTGGGAGACCCAGTACTTC CASTLDIWETQYF
NA TRBJ2-7 TRBV19 TRBD1 14 TGTGCCAGCTCGACGGGACAGGGGGCGTGGGAGCAGTACTTC CASSTGQGAWEQYF
NA TRBJ2-1 TRBV18 TRBD2 16 TGTGCCAGCTCGGATCTAGCGGGAGTAACCTACAATGAGCAGTTCTTC CASSDLAGVTYNEQFF
NA TRBJ2-5 TRBV7-2 NA 14 TGTGCCAGCAGCTTAGGCGGGTCCGGAGAGACCCAGTACTTC CASSLGGSGETQYF
once TRBJ2-7 TRBV5-1 NA 13 TGCGCCAGCAGCTTGGATGGTCTCGGCGAGCAGTACTTC CASSLDGLGEQYF
NA TRBJ1-1 TRBV19 NA 13 TGTGCCAGTAGTATACAGGGAGGCACTGAAGCTTTCTTT CASSIQGGTEAFF
NA TRBJ2-2 TRBV11-3 NA 17 TGTGCCAGCAGCTTAGAGACAGCCCTTACGAGGACCGGGGAGCTGTTTTTT CASSLETALTRTGELFF
few TRBJ2-1 TRBV3-1/TRBV3-2 TRBD2 15 TGTGCCAGCAGTCCCGGGACTAGCGCCCCCGTTGAGCAGTTCTTC CASSPGTSAPVEQFF
NA TRBJ2-7 TRBV6-5 NA 14 TGTGCCAGCACTACGGACAGAGGAACTACCGAGCAGTACTTC CASTTDRGTTEQYF
NA TRBJ1-2 TRBV28 TRBD1 13 TGTGCCAGCAGAGAGGGACAGGGATCTGGCTACACCTTC CASREGQGSGYTF
NA TRBJ2-3 TRBV6-5 TRBD1 15 TGTGCCAGCAGTTATCACGACAGGGGTACAGATACGCAGTATTTT CASSYHDRGTDTQYF